One sample yielded the 29 T cell receptor beta chains listed below, sequenced in a study of CD8 T cells in Susac syndrome. With random hexamers, about 0.45 to 1 ug RNA was reverse transcribed. TCRdb analysed the immunoSEQ multiplex PCR reads with MiXCR anew, one entry per CDR3 protein. The sample shows some 180,000 distinct CDR3 sequences, roughly 95% of them seen only once. The sequenced sample consisted of CD4+ T cells from PBMCs. The receptors derive from a human donor in good health.

Only one count was recorded for this clonotype. This chain uses TRBV30 with TRBJ1-4; D may be TRBD1 (6 bases). Germline V gene lookup returns CDR1 GTSNPN and CDR2 SVGIG (reference sequence). V lost 4 bases to trimming and J lost 6 bases, with 12 bases between them. This CDR3 is 13 amino acids long. The CDR3 reads CAWKAGEDEKLFF. CDR3 DNA sequence: TGTGCCTGGAAGGCAGGGGAGGATGAAAAACTGTTTTTT.

The gene calls are TRBV6-2 or TRBV6-3 and TRBJ2-3; perhaps D is TRBD1 or TRBD2 (5 bases each). This CDR3 is built from 12 residues. Trimming stripped 6 bases from V and 11 bases from J, with 15 bases between. The germline CDR1 and CDR2 sequences are MNHEY and SVGEGT. The CDR3 loop is CASSGARVGQYF. DNA for the CDR3: TGTGCCAGCAGCGGGGCACGAGTAGGGCAGTATTTT.

This chain joins TRBV7-2 and TRBJ2-1; possible D gene TRBD2, 5 bases. The CDR3 consists of 16 residues. V dropped 4 bases and J dropped 3 bases, with 16 bases sitting between them. Germline CDR1 and CDR2: SGHTA and FQGNSA. The CDR3, as DNA: TGTGCCAGCAGCTCCATAGGAGCGGCACTCTACAATGAGCAGTTCTTC. Its protein is CASSSIGAALYNEQFF.

The chain has TRBV12-3 or TRBV12-4 and TRBJ1-2; weak D call: TRBD1 (6 bases). This CDR3 spans 15 amino acids. The V gene lost 5 bases and the J gene lost 4 bases, with 17 bases spanning the gap. The CDR3 loop is CASSLRGGQFYGYTF. For the CDR3, the DNA is TGTGCCAGCAGTCTAAGGGGAGGACAGTTCTATGGCTACACCTTC.

The chain joins TRBV29-1 to TRBJ2-7; TRBD2 agrees at 7 bases. Germline lookup yields CDR1 SQVTM and CDR2 ANQGSEA. Trimming took 1 base from V and 0 from J; bases not matched to a gene: 3. The CDR3 sequence is 14 residues long. CDR3 sequence: CSVEGGSLSYEQYF. The CDR3 DNA follows: TGCAGCGTTGAAGGCGGGAGTCTCTCCTACGAGCAGTACTTC.

This chain joins TRBV20-1 and TRBJ2-5; TRBD1 aligns across 9 bases. This CDR3 spans 14 amino acids. The germline CDR1 and CDR2 sequences are DFQATT and SNEGSKA (reference sequence). The V segment lost 3 bases and the J segment 2 bases; nucleotides outside the gene matches: 4. CDR3 DNA sequence: TGCAGTGCTAGTGCCGGGACAGGGCAAGAGACCCAGTACTTC. Its protein is CSASAGTGQETQYF.

The chain has TRBV7-9 and TRBJ1-5; TRBD1 might be the D (5 bases). The V end was cut by 2 bases, the J end by 6 bases, with 8 bases between. This CDR3 has 13 amino acids. Germline-derived CDR1 and CDR2 are SEHNR and FQNEAQ (reference sequence). CDR3: CASSLPGTQPQHF. In nucleotides, the CDR3 is TGTGCCAGCAGCTTACCAGGGACTCAGCCCCAGCATTTT.

V and J are TRBV7-8 and TRBJ2-2; 11 positions agree with TRBD2. The CDR3 sequence is 18 residues long. V trimming: 1 base; J trimming: 2 bases; junction bases outside the gene matches: 6. Germline lookup yields CDR1 SGHVS and CDR2 FQNEAQ. The CDR3: CASSLVGSGRGNTGELFF. The CDR3 coding sequence is TGTGCCAGCAGCTTAGTCGGTAGCGGGAGGGGAAACACCGGGGAGCTGTTTTTT.

In DNA, the CDR3 is TGCAGTGCTAGTTTACGGGGAAGGGGTAGTCAGCCCCAGCATTTT. Encoded protein: CSASLRGRGSQPQHF. V usage is TRBV20-1 and J usage is TRBJ1-5; the D gene is possibly TRBD1 (5 bases). This CDR3 comprises 15 residues. The germline CDR1 and CDR2 sequences are DFQATT and SNEGSKA (reference sequence). The ends were cut back, 3 bases at V and 6 bases at J, with 18 bases in the middle.

This rearrangement joins TRBV3-1 to TRBJ2-7; D possibly corresponds to TRBD2 (6 bases). CDR1 and CDR2 from the germline V gene are LGHDT and YNNKEL (reference sequence). The CDR3 loop spans 14 amino acids. Trimming removed 1 base at V and 6 bases at J, with 13 bases between. DNA of the CDR3: TGTGCCAGCAGCCAAGGACTAGTTTCCCTCGAGCAGTACTTC. Translating it yields CASSQGLVSLEQYF.

The V gene is TRBV20-1, the J gene TRBJ2-7; D remains ambiguous. V lost 8 bases and J lost 2, with 16 bases in between. The germline V gene has CDR1 DFQATT and CDR2 SNEGSKA (reference sequence). The CDR3 length is 13 residues. The CDR3 protein is CSSIMEPTYEQYF. The CDR3 DNA sequence: TGCAGTTCCATTATGGAGCCAACCTACGAGCAGTACTTC.

The chain employs TRBV14 and TRBJ2-7, with 7 bases that match TRBD1. Germline V gene lookup returns CDR1 SGHDN and CDR2 FVKESK. V shed 2 bases, J shed 7 bases, and the junction held 2 bases outside the gene matches. The CDR3 length is 12 residues. The DNA for the CDR3 is TGTGCCAGCAGCCAACAGGGGGAAGAGCAGTACTTC. This gives the protein CASSQQGEEQYF.

The chain couples TRBV7-3 to TRBJ2-7; 8 nucleotides line up with TRBD1. The CDR3 extends over 15 amino acids. The V segment lost 0 bases and the J segment 3 bases; nucleotides outside the gene matches: 4. Germline lookup yields CDR1 SGHTA and CDR2 FQGTGA. Written as DNA, the CDR3 is TGTGCCAGCAGCTTAACACCGACAGGGGTCTACGAGCAGTACTTC. Amino acid sequence: CASSLTPTGVYEQYF.

This clonotype was observed a few times. CDR3 in DNA: TGTGCCAGCTCACGAAACACAGATACGCAGTATTTT. Protein: CASSRNTDTQYF. This chain connects TRBV18 to TRBJ2-3, with D uncertain. CDR1 is KGHSH and CDR2 is LQKENI in the germline V gene. There are 12 residues in the CDR3. V was clipped by 4 bases and J by 2 bases, with 4 bases between them.

This chain connects TRBV20-1 to TRBJ2-3; no clear D gene. V was clipped by 6 bases and J by 6 bases, with 10 bases between them. Per germline, CDR1 DFQATT and CDR2 SNEGSKA (reference sequence). The length of the CDR3 is 11 residues. The CDR3: CSAPPGDTQYF. The CDR3 DNA follows: TGCAGTGCCCCCCCGGGTGATACGCAGTATTTT.

This chain joins TRBV19 and TRBJ2-3; D assignment may be TRBD1 or TRBD2 (5 bases each). The V gene's germline CDR1 is LNHDA and CDR2 SQIVND (reference sequence). V was cut by 6 bases and J by 2 bases, with 12 bases left in between. This CDR3 spans 14 amino acids. CDR3: CASRGPAITDTQYF. In DNA, the CDR3 is TGTGCCAGTAGGGGACCAGCAATCACAGATACGCAGTATTTT.

The rearrangement joins TRBV7-9 to TRBJ2-5; 7 bases are a match to TRBD2. Germline-derived CDR1 and CDR2 are SEHNR and FQNEAQ (reference sequence). V trimming: 3 bases; J trimming: 4 bases; junction bases outside the gene matches: 2. The CDR3 spans 13 residues. The chain's CDR3 is CASSLSGAETQYF. CDR3 nucleotides: TGTGCCAGCAGCTTGAGCGGGGCAGAGACCCAGTACTTC.

The chain recombines TRBV29-1 with TRBJ2-2; perhaps TRBD1 as D (6 bases). CDR1 is SQVTM, CDR2 ANQGSEA, per germline. The CDR3 covers 14 residues. Trimming took off 1 base at V and 4 bases at J, with 10 bases between the two ends. The CDR3 DNA follows: TGCAGCGTTGAAGGACAGGCGGGCACCGGGGAGCTGTTTTTT. The encoded protein is CSVEGQAGTGELFF.

This clonotype was counted a single time. The chain employs TRBV15 and TRBJ1-3; TRBD1 might be the D (5 bases). Germline V gene sequence: CDR1 LNHNV, CDR2 YYDKDF (reference sequence). The CDR3 totals 14 residues. V lost 3 bases and J lost 2, with 8 bases in between. The CDR3 bases are TGTGCCACCAGCAGCAGGGAGGCTGGAAACACCATATATTTT. This gives the protein CATSSREAGNTIYF.

The rearrangement uses TRBV3-1 and TRBJ2-5, with no clear D. Trimming took off 3 bases at V and 4 bases at J, with 15 bases between the two ends. This CDR3 is built from 15 residues. The germline gives CDR1 LGHDT, CDR2 YNNKEL (reference sequence). The CDR3 sequence is CASSQGKALGETQYF. The CDR3 DNA is TGTGCCAGCAGCCAGGGTAAGGCGTTGGGAGAGACCCAGTACTTC.

This clonotype was observed a few times. The rearrangement links TRBV29-1 to TRBJ1-4, with D unclear. Trimming pared 4 bases from V and 0 bases from J, leaving 9 bases between. The CDR3 has 14 residues. Germline V gene lookup returns CDR1 SQVTM and CDR2 ANQGSEA. CDR3 bases: TGCAGCGTTGCCGGATCACCAACTAATGAAAAACTGTTTTTT. Protein product: CSVAGSPTNEKLFF.

The rearrangement joins TRBV29-1 to TRBJ1-1; D unclear. The germline V gene has CDR1 SQVTM and CDR2 ANQGSEA. Trimming removed 3 bases from V and 7 bases from J, with 12 bases in between. The CDR3 is 12 amino acids. The CDR3 loop reads CSVDNRRGEAFF. CDR3 DNA: TGCAGCGTTGACAATCGTCGAGGTGAAGCTTTCTTT.

The chain recombines TRBV2 with TRBJ2-6; tentatively, D is TRBD1 (6 bases). CDR1 SNHLY and CDR2 FYNNEI come from the germline V gene. This CDR3 comprises 17 residues. The ends were cut back, 0 bases at V and 2 bases at J, with 11 bases in the middle. The CDR3 reads CASSEATGRAGANVLTF. CDR3 DNA: TGTGCCAGCAGTGAAGCAACAGGGCGGGCTGGGGCCAACGTCCTGACTTTC.

This rearrangement joins TRBV3-1 to TRBJ2-4; D call uncertain. The germline CDR1 and CDR2 sequences are LGHDT and YNNKEL (reference sequence). This CDR3 spans 17 amino acids. V dropped 4 bases and J dropped 2 bases, with 18 bases sitting between them. CDR3 residues: CASSPGRARAPKNIQYF. CDR3 nucleotide sequence: TGTGCCAGCAGCCCGGGCAGAGCAAGAGCTCCCAAAAACATTCAGTACTTC.

The rearrangement links TRBV20-1 to TRBJ2-1, with a tentative D call TRBD2 (6 bases). Germline V gives CDR1 DFQATT, CDR2 SNEGSKA (reference sequence). The CDR3 loop spans 14 amino acids. V was clipped by 6 bases and J by 3 bases, with 15 bases between them. CDR3 sequence (DNA): TGCAGTGCAAGCACTAGCCTCCTCTACAATGAGCAGTTCTTC. Translation: CSASTSLLYNEQFF.

V gene TRBV20-1 combines with J gene TRBJ1-1, with D possibly being TRBD1 (6 bases). V dropped 5 bases and J dropped 2 bases, with 12 bases sitting between them. CDR1 and CDR2 from the germline V gene are DFQATT and SNEGSKA (reference sequence). The CDR3 runs 13 residues. In DNA, the CDR3 is TGCAGTGCTGCCGGACAGTACAACACTGAAGCTTTCTTT. Translation: CSAAGQYNTEAFF.

This chain connects TRBV18 to TRBJ2-1; D perhaps matches TRBD1 (6 bases). The CDR3 has 15 residues. Between the trimmed V and J ends, which lost 5 bases and 4 bases, there was a span of 15 bases. The germline V gene has CDR1 KGHSH and CDR2 LQKENI. CDR3 protein: CASSARDTRYNEQFF. The CDR3 nucleotides are TGTGCCAGCTCAGCACGGGACACCCGGTACAATGAGCAGTTCTTC.

The chain recombines TRBV23-1 with TRBJ2-7, with D possibly matching TRBD2 (5 bases). TRBV23-1 is flagged as an ORF with uncertain function. Trimming removed 8 bases from V and 7 bases from J, with 21 bases in between. The CDR3 length is 14 residues. CDR3 DNA sequence: TGCGCCAGCTACCGGGCCCCGGTAGAGGGAGAGCAGTACTTC. Protein sequence: CASYRAPVEGEQYF.

V is TRBV27 and J is TRBJ2-5; no clear D. V lost 6 bases and J lost 4, with 18 bases in between. This CDR3 has 15 residues. Germline V lookup: CDR1 MNHEY, CDR2 SMNVEV (reference sequence). The CDR3 DNA reads as TGTGCCAGCAGCCATCGGTGGACCGCCCGAGAGACCCAGTACTTC. This translates into CASSHRWTARETQYF.